A selection of T cell receptor beta chains follows, all from one sample in a study of shared clonotypes between healthy human individuals. Sequenced by immunoSEQ multiplex PCR; TCRdb stores in-frame clones only, minus some. The data contain 2,500,000 or so clones, approximately 94% of them singletons. The sequencing input was naive CD4+ T cells sorted from blood. Every receptor here comes from a man between 18 and 29 years old in good health. CDR3s include the opening cysteine and the closing phenylalanine or tryptophan. The D gene is left open where the match is weak.

j_gene	v_gene	d_gene	CDR3nt	CDR3aa
TRBJ2-7	TRBV6-1	TRBD2	TGTGCCAGCAGTGAAGCGGGACTAGCGAGGTACGAGCAGTACTTC	CASSEAGLARYEQYF
TRBJ1-5	TRBV27	-	TGTGCCAGCAGCCCCCGGGGGGAGGGAAGCAATCAGCCCCAGCATTTT	CASSPRGEGSNQPQHF
TRBJ1-6	TRBV5-4	-	TGTGCCAGCAGTTTGAGCTCAAGCTCCTATAATTCACCCCTCCACTTT	CASSLSSSSYNSPLHF
TRBJ1-1	TRBV28	-	TGTGCCAGCACCAAACCAGGTACCACTGAAGCTTTCTTT	CASTKPGTTEAFF
TRBJ2-7	TRBV5-5	TRBD1	TGTGCCAGCAGCGGGAGGGGACAGGGCGGGTACGAGCAGTACTTC	CASSGRGQGGYEQYF
TRBJ1-1	TRBV5-6	-	TGTGCCAGCAGCGCCGGGATCCCCTTATTTTTGAACACTGAAGCTTTCTTT	CASSAGIPLFLNTEAFF
TRBJ1-2	TRBV5-5	TRBD1	TGTGCCAGCAGCTCGGTACCGGGACAGGGCTATGGCTACACCTTC	CASSSVPGQGYGYTF
TRBJ2-6	TRBV28	-	TGTGCAAGGGTGTCTCAAGGAAGCTCTGGGGCCAACGTCCTGACTTTC	CARVSQGSSGANVLTF
TRBJ1-3	TRBV30	-	TGTGCCTGGAGTCGAGGTACCTCTGGAAACACCATATATTTT	CAWSRGTSGNTIYF
TRBJ2-1	TRBV6-5	-	TGTGCCAGCAGTTACACAAGGCCGTTCGATGAGCAGTTCTTC	CASSYTRPFDEQFF
TRBJ2-2	TRBV19	TRBD1	TGTGCCAGTAGGCGACAGGGGGGAACCGGGGAGCTGTTTTTT	CASRRQGGTGELFF
TRBJ2-1	TRBV27	-	TGTGCCAGCATGAGGGACAATGAGCAGTTCTTC	CASMRDNEQFF
TRBJ1-2	TRBV7-9	TRBD1	TGTGCCAGCAGCTTCCGACAGGGGGCGGACTATGGCTACACCTTC	CASSFRQGADYGYTF